A single sample is the source of the 22 T cell receptor beta chains below, sequenced in a study of blood T cell repertoires in COVID-19. TCRdb's copy holds only in-frame clones and misses some; the assay was immunoSEQ multiplex PCR. The table has around 370,000 clones, about 90% seen once. Sequenced: peripheral blood. These receptors all stem from a woman aged 18 to 35 who had recovered from COVID-19.

The gene calls are TRBV10-3 and TRBJ1-3; TRBD1 matches 9 bases. Germline V gene sequence: CDR1 ENHRY, CDR2 SYGVKD. J gave up 0 bases and V 7 bases, and 10 bases lay outside the gene matches. The CDR3 loop spans 17 amino acids. The CDR3 reads CAITQTGGPLSGNTIYF. In nucleotides, the CDR3 is TGTGCCATCACCCAGACAGGGGGACCGCTCTCTGGAAACACCATATATTTT.

J is TRBJ2-3 and V is TRBV5-6, with a weak D call TRBD2 (5 bases). CDR1 is SGHDT, CDR2 YYEEEE, per germline. This CDR3 spans 14 amino acids. V was clipped by 4 bases and J by 6 bases, with 15 bases between them. The CDR3 bases are TGTGCCAGCAGCCACGTGGGGAGCCCCGATACGCAGTATTTT. This codes for CASSHVGSPDTQYF. Filled out from reference TRBV5-6 and TRBJ2-3, the complete variable domain reads DAGVTQSPTHLIKTRGQQVTLRCSPKSGHDTVSWYQQALGQGPQFIFQYYEEEERQRGNFPDRFSGHQFPNYSSELNVNALLLGDSALYLCASSHVGSPDTQYFGPGTRLTVL.

The chain employs TRBV6-6 and TRBJ2-5; tentative D call: TRBD2 (6 bases). V lost 6 bases, J lost 1 base, and 12 bases lay in between. The CDR3 extends over 14 amino acids. Germline lookup yields CDR1 MNHNY and CDR2 SVGAGI (reference sequence). CDR3 sequence (DNA): TGTGCCAGCAGCCCCCCCGGGGGCCAAGAGACCCAGTACTTC. Protein: CASSPPGGQETQYF.

The chain uses TRBV5-4 and TRBJ2-3; possibly TRBD2 for D (5 bases). Deletions cut 3 bases from V and 1 base from J, with 15 bases between. The CDR3 has 16 residues. Germline V gene sequence: CDR1 SGHNT, CDR2 YYREEE (reference sequence). DNA for the CDR3: TGTGCCAGCAGCTGGGCGTGGGAGTACGGCACAGATACGCAGTATTTT. This gives the protein CASSWAWEYGTDTQYF.

V is TRBV19 and J is TRBJ1-2; D is uncertain. The CDR3 length is 14 residues. V lost 0 bases and J 11 bases, leaving 16 bases between the germline ends. Germline V CDR1 and CDR2: LNHDA, SQIVND (reference sequence). CDR3 in DNA: TGTGCCAGTAGTATAGATCAGGCGCGCTCGGGATACACCTTC. Protein: CASSIDQARSGYTF.

J is TRBJ1-5 and V is TRBV5-1; TRBD1 aligns across 12 bases. Germline CDR1 is SGHRS and CDR2 is YFSETQ. V gave up 5 bases and J gave up 7 bases; unmatched junction bases: 7. CDR3 length: 15 residues. The CDR3 coding sequence is TGCGCCAGCAGTATGGGACAGGGGGCTGGGCAGCCCCAGCATTTT. It yields the protein CASSMGQGAGQPQHF.

The genes are TRBV11-3 and TRBJ1-3; D is possibly TRBD1 (5 bases). CDR3 length equals 15 residues. Trimming pared 2 bases from V and 3 bases from J, leaving 11 bases between. Germline loops: CDR1 SGHNT, CDR2 YENEEA. CDR3 region: CASSLSPGIGNTIYF. Here the CDR3 DNA reads TGTGCCAGCAGCTTATCGCCAGGGATTGGAAACACCATATATTTT.

The chain combines TRBV5-1 with TRBJ2-3; 14 bases align to TRBD2. Germline V gene lookup returns CDR1 SGHRS and CDR2 YFSETQ. V lost 2 bases and J lost 2; bases outside the gene matches: 10. This CDR3 comprises 19 residues. This CDR3 is CASSLGTSGSWGYTDTQYF. CDR3 coding DNA: TGCGCCAGCAGCTTAGGGACTAGCGGGAGTTGGGGGTACACAGATACGCAGTATTTT. Variable domain in full (rest from reference TRBV5-1 and TRBJ2-3): KAGVTQTPRYLIKTRGQQVTLSCSPISGHRSVSWYQQTPGQGLQFLFEYFSETQRNKGNFPGRFSGRQFSNSRSEMNVSTLELGDSALYLCASSLGTSGSWGYTDTQYFGPGTRLTVL.

V usage is TRBV3-1 (or the pseudogene TRBV3-2) and J usage is TRBJ2-2; a possible D gene is TRBD2 (5 bases). The V gene's germline CDR1 is LGHDT and CDR2 YNNKEL (reference sequence). The ends were cut back, 4 bases at V and 6 bases at J, with 15 bases in the middle. CDR3 length: 15 amino acids. CDR3 protein: CASSRDYVVPGELFF. As DNA, the CDR3 is TGTGCCAGCAGCCGAGACTATGTAGTCCCCGGGGAGCTGTTTTTT.

The chain uses TRBV4-1 and TRBJ2-1; 12 positions match TRBD2. The CDR3 runs to 15 residues. The junction had 2 bases not matched to a gene; V was cut back by 3 bases and J by 5 bases. Germline CDR1 reads MGHRA; CDR2 reads YSYEKL. The CDR3 loop reads CASSHGLAGNNEQFF. DNA for the CDR3: TGCGCCAGCAGCCATGGACTAGCGGGGAACAATGAGCAGTTCTTC.

This clone was observed a handful of times. The chain is built from TRBV5-1 and TRBJ1-3; 8 bases match TRBD1. The J segment lost 0 bases and the V segment lost 4 bases, leaving 0 bases of the junction unmatched. The CDR3 spans 14 residues. Germline-derived CDR1 and CDR2 are SGHRS and YFSETQ. The chain's CDR3 is CASSTGGSGNTIYF. The CDR3 region has the DNA TGCGCCAGCAGCACAGGGGGCTCTGGAAACACCATATATTTT.

The CDR3 DNA sequence: TGTGCCAGCTCACCGGCTGAGGGCTACGAGCAGTACGTC. This codes for CASSPAEGYEQYV. The chain links TRBV18 to TRBJ2-7, with a possible D match to TRBD2 (5 bases). The CDR3 is made up of 13 amino acids. CDR1 KGHSH and CDR2 LQKENI come from the germline V gene. V lost 3 bases, J lost 3 bases, and 9 bases lay in between.

The V call is TRBV13, the J call TRBJ1-3, with a possible D match to TRBD1 (5 bases). Trimming left V 4 bases short and J 0 bases short, with 13 bases between. Germline lookup yields CDR1 PRHDT and CDR2 FYEKMQ (reference sequence). The CDR3 covers 16 residues. DNA of the CDR3: TGTGCCAGCAGCTCCCCCGGGGGGGACTCTGGAAACACCATATATTTT. Translated, it gives CASSSPGGDSGNTIYF.

The V and J genes are TRBV24-1 and TRBJ1-2, with 7 nucleotides matching TRBD1. The CDR3 covers 15 residues. The junction had 5 bases not matched to a gene; V was cut back by 3 bases and J by 2 bases. Germline CDR1 KGHDR, CDR2 SFDVKD. The CDR3, as DNA: TGTGCCACCAGTGATGAACAGACAGGGAACTATGGCTACACCTTC. Protein sequence: CATSDEQTGNYGYTF.

This clone was observed a single time. The rearrangement joins TRBV5-1 to TRBJ2-7; D is perhaps TRBD1 (6 bases). The CDR3 has 15 residues. Germline lookup yields CDR1 SGHRS and CDR2 YFSETQ. The V and J ends lost 1 base and 4 bases respectively, with 15 bases between them. CDR3 in DNA: TGCGCCAGCAGCTTGTCGCCAGGGGAAGGGTACGAGCAGTACGTC. It specifies CASSLSPGEGYEQYV.

This chain uses TRBV11-3 with TRBJ2-7, with 11 bases lining up with TRBD2. The V gene end was trimmed by 6 bases and the J gene end by 4 bases; junction bases not matched to a gene: 2. CDR3 size: 13 residues. Germline V gene sequence: CDR1 SGHNT, CDR2 YENEEA. DNA for the CDR3: TGTGCCAGCAGGGTAGCGGGAGGGTACGAGCAGTACGTC. Translating it yields CASRVAGGYEQYV.

The CDR3 DNA sequence: TGTGCCAGCAGCCCACTCGACAGTACTAGCACAGATACGCAGTATTTT. It translates to CASSPLDSTSTDTQYF. The gene calls are TRBV27 and TRBJ2-3, with D possibly being TRBD1 (5 bases). V was shortened by 6 bases and J by 0 bases, with 16 bases between the two germline ends. Germline CDR1 MNHEY, CDR2 SMNVEV (reference sequence). This CDR3 region has 16 residues.

In this sample, this clone turned up a few times. The V and J genes are TRBV5-6 and TRBJ2-7; D is unclear. This CDR3 has 11 amino acids. Per the germline V gene, CDR1 is SGHDT and CDR2 is YYEEEE. V was trimmed by 1 base and J by 3 bases, leaving 2 bases between them. The CDR3 DNA reads as TGTGCCAGCAGCTTGTACTACGAGCAGTACGTC. Translated, it gives CASSLYYEQYV.

The rearrangement joins TRBV15 to TRBJ1-6; D not resolved. This CDR3 contains 14 residues. Trimming took 8 bases from V and 7 from J, leaving 15 bases between them. Germline V gene data show CDR1 as LNHNV and CDR2 as YYDKDF (reference sequence). CDR3 amino acids: CATSRVERNSPLHF. CDR3 nucleotide sequence: TGTGCCACCTCTCGGGTCGAGAGAAATTCACCCCTCCACTTT.

This chain uses TRBV11-3 with TRBJ2-3; TRBD2 matches at 9 bases. Germline loops: CDR1 SGHNT, CDR2 YENEEA. Germline trimming cut 5 bases from V and 2 bases from J; bases unmatched to any gene: 5. The CDR3 is 15 residues long. CDR3 in DNA: TGTGCCAGCAGCAAATTAGCGGGAGCCACAGATACGCAGTATTTT. It is translated as CASSKLAGATDTQYF.

A single count supports this clone. This rearrangement joins TRBV9 to TRBJ2-3; 7 nucleotides line up with TRBD1. V trimming: 3 bases; J trimming: 2 bases; junction bases outside the gene matches: 6. CDR3 length equals 15 residues. In germline, CDR1 is SGDLS, CDR2 YYNGEE. CDR3 DNA sequence: TGTGCCAGCAGCGCGGGACAGCTTATCACAGATACGCAGTATTTT. Amino acid sequence: CASSAGQLITDTQYF.

The chain uses TRBV6-5 and TRBJ1-2; a possible D gene is TRBD1 (6 bases). This CDR3 region has 13 residues. Germline V CDR1 and CDR2: MNHEY, SVGAGI. V gave up 4 bases and J gave up 6 bases, with 12 bases separating them. The CDR3 loop reads CASSFTGSDGYTF. In nucleotides, the CDR3 is TGTGCCAGCAGTTTCACAGGGTCGGATGGCTACACCTTC.